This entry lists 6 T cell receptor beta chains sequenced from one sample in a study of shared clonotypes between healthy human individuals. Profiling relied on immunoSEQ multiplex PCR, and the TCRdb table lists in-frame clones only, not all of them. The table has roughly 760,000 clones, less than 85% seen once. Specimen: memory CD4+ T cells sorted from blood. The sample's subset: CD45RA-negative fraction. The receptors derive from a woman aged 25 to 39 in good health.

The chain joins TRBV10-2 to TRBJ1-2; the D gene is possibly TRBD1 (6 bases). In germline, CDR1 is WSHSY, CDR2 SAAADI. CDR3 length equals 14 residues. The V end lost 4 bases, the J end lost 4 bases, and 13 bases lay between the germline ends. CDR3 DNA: TGCGCCAGCAGTGCGGACAGTGGGGGCTATGGCTACACCTTC. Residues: CASSADSGGYGYTF.

The CDR3 here is CASSDRRQGTNYGYTF. The CDR3 DNA sequence: TGTGCCAGCAGCGACAGGAGACAGGGTACGAACTATGGCTACACCTTC. The chain couples TRBV5-6 to TRBJ1-2, with 7 bases matching TRBD1. J gave up 2 bases and V 4 bases, and 11 bases lay outside the gene matches. The germline CDR1 and CDR2 sequences are SGHDT and YYEEEE. The CDR3 contains 16 residues.

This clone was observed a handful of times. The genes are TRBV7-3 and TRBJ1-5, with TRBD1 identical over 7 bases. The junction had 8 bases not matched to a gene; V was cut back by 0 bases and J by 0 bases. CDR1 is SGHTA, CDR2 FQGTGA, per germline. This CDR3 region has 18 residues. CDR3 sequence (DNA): TGTGCCAGCAGCTTAACGGACCCATCAGGGGGTAGCAATCAGCCCCAGCATTTT. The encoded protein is CASSLTDPSGGSNQPQHF.

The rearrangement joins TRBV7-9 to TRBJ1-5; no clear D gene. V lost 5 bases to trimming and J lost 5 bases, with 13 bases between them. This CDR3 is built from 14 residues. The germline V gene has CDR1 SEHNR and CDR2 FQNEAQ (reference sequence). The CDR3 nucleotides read TGTGCCAGCAGCCCCTGGGAGGCTCATCAGCCCCAGCATTTT. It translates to CASSPWEAHQPQHF. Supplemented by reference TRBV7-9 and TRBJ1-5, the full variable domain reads DTGVSQNPRHKITKRGQNVTFRCDPISEHNRLYWYRQTLGQGPEFLTYFQNEAQLEKSRLLSDRFSAERPKGSFSTLEIQRTEQGDSAMYLCASSPWEAHQPQHFGDGTRLSIL.

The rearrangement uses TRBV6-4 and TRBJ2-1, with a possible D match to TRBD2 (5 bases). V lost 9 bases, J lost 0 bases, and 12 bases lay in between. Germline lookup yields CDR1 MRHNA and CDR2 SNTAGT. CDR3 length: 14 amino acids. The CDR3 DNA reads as TGTGCCAGTAGGATGACTAACTCCTACAATGAGCAGTTCTTC. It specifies CASRMTNSYNEQFF.

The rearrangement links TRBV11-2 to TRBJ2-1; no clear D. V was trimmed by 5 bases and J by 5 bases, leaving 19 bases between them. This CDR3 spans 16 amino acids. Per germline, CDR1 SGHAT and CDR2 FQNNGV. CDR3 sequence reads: CASSERLDPLDNEQFF. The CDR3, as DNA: TGTGCCAGCAGCGAAAGACTGGACCCGCTTGACAATGAGCAGTTCTTC.